Listed below are T cell receptor beta chains from one sample, sequenced in a study of T-cell reconstitution after alpha-beta-depleted transplantation in children. MiXCR, run by TCRdb on the PCR reads, gives a single entry per CDR3 protein. Seen here are fewer than 1 million distinct CDR3 sequences, roughly 15% observed once, and the top ten hold about 4.6%. Sequenced here: PBMCs, mostly from graft donor cells, sampled 360 days after TCRalphabeta/CD19-depleted stem cell transplant. The receptors were gathered from a male patient between 10 and 17 years old who had a stem cell transplant for acute lymphoblastic leukemia, so the T cells may come from the graft donor. The CDR3 runs from the conserved cysteine through the conserved F or W. A D gene is named only where the DNA matches it firmly. Where a row states a size, it is once, few, many or the class of an expanded clone; other rows omit it.

-	few	TRBV20-1	TRBJ1-5	CSVPGATLLSNQPQHF	TGCAGTGTTCCGGGCGCTACCCTTCTTAGCAATCAGCCCCAGCATTTT
-	few	TRBV7-9	TRBJ1-6	CASSLLSGRGNSPLHF	TGTGCCAGCAGCTTACTGAGTGGCAGGGGTAATTCACCCCTCCACTTT
TRBD1	few	TRBV3-1	TRBJ2-7	CASSQDVGTGGDEQYF	TGTGCCAGCAGCCAAGACGTCGGGACAGGGGGCGACGAGCAGTACTTC
TRBD2	many	TRBV20-1	TRBJ2-4	CSLHRAGLAKNIQYF	TGCAGTCTTCACCGAGCGGGACTAGCCAAAAACATTCAGTACTTC
-	few	TRBV24-1	TRBJ2-3	CATSDFPTGVSSDTQYF	TGTGCCACCAGTGATTTCCCCACGGGAGTGTCATCAGATACGCAGTATTTT
TRBD2	few	TRBV29-1	TRBJ2-3	CSVKTSASDTQYF	TGCAGCGTTAAGACTAGCGCCTCAGATACGCAGTATTTT
-	few	TRBV24-1	TRBJ1-5	CATSVQGNQPQHF	TGTGCCACGAGCGTTCAGGGAAATCAGCCCCAGCATTTT
-	-	TRBV7-3	TRBJ2-2	CASSFTRGPPNTGELFF	TGTGCCAGCAGCTTCACCCGGGGGCCCCCAAACACCGGGGAGCTGTTTTTT
TRBD1	few	TRBV7-9	TRBJ2-7	CASSPVGWDSSYEQYF	TGTGCCAGCAGCCCTGTAGGCTGGGACAGCTCCTACGAGCAGTACTTC
-	-	TRBV6-5	TRBJ1-1	CASRLAGWGRTEAFF	TGTGCCAGCAGACTCGCCGGCTGGGGGCGGACTGAAGCTTTCTTT
TRBD1	-	TRBV5-4	TRBJ1-3	CASSGGTGTTSGNTIYF	TGTGCCAGCAGCGGCGGGACAGGGACTACCTCTGGAAACACCATATATTTT
TRBD1	-	TRBV13	TRBJ2-3	CASSLDGGTGGYTQYF	TGTGCCAGCAGCTTAGACGGCGGGACAGGGGGTTATACGCAGTATTTT
-	many	TRBV15	TRBJ2-3	CATRELYTDTQYF	TGTGCCACCAGGGAATTGTACACAGATACGCAGTATTTT
TRBD2	-	TRBV6-2/TRBV6-3	TRBJ2-7	CASSRVQVAGSGEQYF	TGTGCCAGCAGCCGGGTCCAGGTAGCGGGATCAGGTGAGCAGTACTTC
TRBD1	few	TRBV6-5	TRBJ2-1	CASSYSLGTGVTFF	TGTGCCAGCAGTTACTCGCTAGGGACAGGGGTTACCTTCTTC
-	few	TRBV6-4	TRBJ2-1	CASSDRPASSGQFF	TGTGCCAGCAGTGATCGGCCAGCGAGCTCTGGACAGTTCTTC
-	-	TRBV11-2	TRBJ1-2	CASSPPGGPNYGYTF	TGTGCCAGCAGCCCCCCCGGCGGGCCTAACTATGGCTACACCTTC
-	-	TRBV27	TRBJ1-1	CASSWGLGGNTEAFF	TGTGCCAGCAGTTGGGGATTGGGGGGGAACACTGAAGCTTTCTTT
-	few	TRBV7-3	TRBJ2-3	CASSLSPWEYSADTQYF	TGTGCCAGCAGCTTATCGCCATGGGAGTATTCGGCAGATACGCAGTATTTT
-	-	TRBV20-1	TRBJ2-5	CSARRGEKTQYF	TGCAGTGCTAGGAGAGGCGAGAAGACCCAGTACTTC
-	-	TRBV6-1	TRBJ2-1	CASNIGRAYNEQFF	TGTGCCAGCAACATCGGACGAGCCTACAATGAGCAGTTCTTC
TRBD2	many	TRBV5-6	TRBJ2-3	CASSLAPGTSGFTDTQYF	TGTGCCAGCAGCTTGGCTCCCGGGACTAGCGGGTTCACAGATACGCAGTATTTT
-	-	TRBV7-9	TRBJ2-7	CASRASRLEQYF	TGTGCCAGCAGGGCTAGCCGCCTCGAGCAGTACTTC
-	-	TRBV5-1	TRBJ2-2	CASSHVLANTGELFF	TGCGCCAGCAGTCACGTACTCGCGAACACCGGGGAGCTGTTTTTT
TRBD2	few	TRBV11-2	TRBJ2-3	CASSLGDSGYLRTDTQYF	TGTGCCAGCAGCTTAGGGGATAGCGGGTACCTCCGCACAGATACGCAGTATTTT
-	few	TRBV12-3/TRBV12-4	TRBJ1-5	CASSLALARGPQPQHF	TGTGCCAGCAGTTTAGCGCTTGCCAGGGGCCCCCAGCCCCAGCATTTT
-	few	TRBV20-1	TRBJ2-7	CSARGPREQYF	TGCAGTGCTAGAGGCCCGCGAGAGCAGTACTTC
TRBD2	-	TRBV27	TRBJ2-1	CASSLPLAGGPNEQFF	TGTGCCAGCAGTTTGCCCCTAGCGGGAGGCCCCAATGAGCAGTTCTTC
TRBD1	many	TRBV7-6	TRBJ1-4	CASSPWTGLNEKLFF	TGTGCCAGCAGCCCGTGGACAGGCCTGAATGAAAAACTGTTTTTT
-	-	TRBV7-7	TRBJ2-3	CASSLALASPQYF	TGTGCCAGCAGCTTAGCACTAGCTAGCCCGCAGTATTTT
TRBD2	-	TRBV12-3/TRBV12-4	TRBJ2-1	CASSRRTSVSSYNEQFF	TGTGCCAGCAGCCGAAGGACTAGCGTCAGCTCCTACAATGAGCAGTTCTTC
-	few	TRBV5-5	TRBJ2-3	CASSLDPGVGADTQYF	TGTGCCAGCAGCTTGGATCCCGGCGTTGGGGCAGATACGCAGTATTTT
-	few	TRBV7-9	TRBJ2-3	CASSLVKRDTQYF	TGTGCCAGCAGCTTAGTAAAGCGAGATACGCAGTATTTT
-	-	TRBV30	TRBJ2-1	CAGRAPGLRYNEQFF	TGTGCCGGACGGGCACCGGGACTCCGCTACAATGAGCAGTTCTTC
-	few	TRBV12-3/TRBV12-4	TRBJ2-7	CASSLRDRRTSYEQYF	TGTGCCAGCAGTTTAAGGGACCGACGGACTTCCTACGAGCAGTACTTC
-	few	TRBV20-1	TRBJ2-7	CSASGGYLTYEQYF	TGCAGTGCTAGTGGGGGGTATCTGACGTACGAGCAGTACTTC
TRBD2	-	TRBV20-1	TRBJ2-2	CSASLAGVGTGELFF	TGCAGTGCTAGCCTAGCGGGAGTCGGCACCGGGGAGCTGTTTTTT
TRBD2	few	TRBV20-1	TRBJ2-1	CSARRQAGGAYNEQFF	TGCAGTGCTAGGAGGCAAGCGGGAGGGGCCTACAATGAGCAGTTCTTC
-	-	TRBV2	TRBJ2-5	CASRRQGLGRETQYF	TGTGCCAGCAGACGACAGGGCCTTGGGAGGGAGACCCAGTACTTC
-	few	TRBV27	TRBJ1-4	CASSRKRVLPTNEKLFF	TGTGCCAGCAGTCGGAAAAGGGTACTTCCAACTAATGAAAAACTGTTTTTT
-	many	TRBV6-1	TRBJ2-7	CASSVLRQGYYEQYF	TGTGCCAGCAGCGTGCTACGGCAGGGTTACTACGAGCAGTACTTC
TRBD2	many	TRBV4-1	TRBJ2-1	CASSPRLAGGGEQFF	TGCGCCAGCAGCCCAAGACTAGCGGGAGGGGGTGAGCAGTTCTTC
TRBD2	-	TRBV7-9	TRBJ2-7	CASSTIGDYSYEQYF	TGTGCCAGCAGCACGATCGGGGACTACTCCTACGAGCAGTACTTC
-	-	TRBV25-1	TRBJ1-2	CASSESVGVYGYTF	TGTGCCAGCAGTGAATCTGTAGGGGTCTATGGCTACACCTTC
TRBD1	-	TRBV5-1	TRBJ1-1	CASSDRDRRVNTEAFF	TGCGCCAGCAGCGACCGGGACAGGAGAGTGAACACTGAAGCTTTCTTT
-	few	TRBV15	TRBJ1-2	CATSRDRGSYGYTF	TGTGCCACCAGCAGAGATCGCGGGAGCTATGGCTACACCTTC
-	-	TRBV29-1	TRBJ1-1	CSVDHRLNTEAFF	TGCAGCGTTGATCACAGGCTGAACACTGAAGCTTTCTTT
-	-	TRBV9	TRBJ1-3	CASSVGTGNTIYF	TGTGCCAGCAGCGTTGGGACTGGAAACACCATATATTTT
-	few	TRBV5-1	TRBJ2-2	CASSLVPPPAGELFF	TGCGCCAGCAGCTTGGTTCCTCCCCCCGCCGGGGAGCTGTTTTTT
-	few	TRBV27	TRBJ1-1	CASSLSAGPGAFF	TGTGCCAGCAGTTTATCTGCGGGACCCGGAGCTTTCTTT
TRBD2	-	TRBV12-3/TRBV12-4	TRBJ2-6	CASSPISGSKPGANVLTF	TGTGCCAGCAGTCCGATTAGCGGGAGTAAGCCTGGGGCCAACGTCCTGACTTTC
-	-	TRBV30	TRBJ1-1	CAWSVQFHTEAFF	TGTGCCTGGAGTGTCCAGTTTCACACTGAAGCTTTCTTT
-	-	TRBV27	TRBJ2-2	CASSLFSWEELFF	TGTGCCAGCAGTTTATTTTCCTGGGAGGAGCTGTTTTTT